The present T cell receptor beta chain was sequenced within a study of T cell repertoires in cytomegalovirus infection. Study context: Recently identified HLA-C-restricted CMV epitopes and well-studied HLA-B-restricted CMV epitopes were used by the study. Study results and limitations: Dominating the ex vivo response were HLA-C-restricted CMV-specific TCR beta clonotypes. Adding up the frequency of public TCR beta families identified people who carried CMV plus the relevant HLA.

Of note for this clonotype: Its specificity is not known.

A single record per CDR3 protein comes from TCRdb applying MiXCR to the reads. The sample records about 900,000 distinct CDR3 sequences, approximately 31% being singletons. The CDR3 consists of 14 residues. V was shortened by 5 bases and J by 8 bases, with 16 bases between the two germline ends. Germline values: CDR1 LNHDA, CDR2 SQIVND (reference sequence). This TCR derives from a human donor in good health (CMV status not recorded). Some clones in this sample may be carry-over from other donors' samples. The genes are TRBV19 and TRBJ2-1; D tentatively fits TRBD1 or TRBD2 (5 bases each). The sample was cultured CD8+ T cells from PBMCs, taken from culture after CMV antigen stimulation. The CDR3 loop reads CASSPGTLLDEQFF. CDR3 nucleotides: TGTGCCAGTAGTCCCGGGACCCTCTTGGATGAGCAGTTCTTC.